This T cell receptor beta chain was recorded in a study of shared T cell receptors in the human thymus. TCRdb's table, derived via immunoSEQ multiplex PCR, lists solely in-frame clones and lacks some. The sample includes approximately 760,000 clones, 70% to 90% of them seen just once. V lost 3 bases and J lost 6, with 13 bases in between. Germline CDR1 and CDR2: SGDLS and YYNGEE. CDR3 length equals 13 residues. This same sample was also taken into another study, of human thymus T cells. From that second work: Having corrective surgery for congenital heart defects, healthy Finnish infants were the ones who donated. Resections removed during corrective heart surgery provided the thymus tissue used. It looked as if thymic and blood repertoires used V and J genes in a biased way. Unrelated people showed highly overlapping thymic repertoires, related research reported.

J is TRBJ2-7 and V is TRBV9, with D perhaps matching TRBD1 (6 bases). Sequences were obtained from thymocytes. The receptor's source is a girl under three years old with a congenital heart defect. In DNA form, the CDR3 reads TGTGCCAGCAGCGCTGCCCACAGGGCCGAGCAGTACTTC. This translates into CASSAAHRAEQYF.